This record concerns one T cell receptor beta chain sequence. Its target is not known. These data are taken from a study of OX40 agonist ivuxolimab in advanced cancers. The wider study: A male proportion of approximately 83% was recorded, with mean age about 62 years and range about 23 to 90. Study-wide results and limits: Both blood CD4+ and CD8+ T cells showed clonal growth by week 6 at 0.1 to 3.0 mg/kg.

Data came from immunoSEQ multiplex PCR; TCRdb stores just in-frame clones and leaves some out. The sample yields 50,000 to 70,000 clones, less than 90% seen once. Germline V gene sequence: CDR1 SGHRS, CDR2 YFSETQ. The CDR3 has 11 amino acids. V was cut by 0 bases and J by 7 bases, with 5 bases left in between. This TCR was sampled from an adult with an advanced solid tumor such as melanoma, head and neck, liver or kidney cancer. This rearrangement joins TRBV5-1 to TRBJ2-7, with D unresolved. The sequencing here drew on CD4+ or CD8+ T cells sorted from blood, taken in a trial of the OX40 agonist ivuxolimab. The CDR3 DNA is TGCGCCAGCAGCTTGGAAATTGAGCAGTACTTC. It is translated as CASSLEIEQYF.